Below, one T cell receptor (beta chain) is given with its context. What antigen it recognizes has not been identified. No per-base quality is available; no much larger clone lies one base away. The sample comes from a study of blood T cell repertoires in COVID-19 (dated by TCRdb to 2020 to 2021). Describing the broader study: Samples covering the acute and convalescent phases of COVID-19 were provided by collaborators in the United States, Italy and Spain. The material from the prospective study consisted of cDNA or gDNA derived from T cells, B-cell-depleted T cells, or PBMCs. A freely available public database, intended as a resource for researchers studying the immune response to SARS-CoV-2, is where the repertoires were released. Where available, HLA class I and class II types were taken from metadata supplied by the sample provider and were not determined by assay-based typing. The samples were drawn from the first 160 participants of the ongoing ImmuneRACE study and from some 1,300 subjects provided by 6 global collaborators. Deeply sampled blood TCRbeta repertoires from subjects exposed to, actively infected with, or recovered from COVID-19 were included in the dataset. The sample metadata nearly always contained a de-identified subject ID, COVID-19 status, age in years and sex.

The V end gives up 6 bases and the J end 7 bases, leaving 8 bases in the junction not matched to a gene. Taken from cysteine to phenylalanine, the CDR3 has 13 residues. The DNA shown is the 39-base CDR3, in frame from base 1. Paper-wide results and their limitations: How much clinical and demographic metadata was included differed by source and by participant, and the metadata was provided uncurated.

One collaborating source in Seattle enrolled patients during active infection and followed them longitudinally through the course of disease. Collaborating institutions collected whole blood in K2EDTA tubes following their own protocols. For TCRbeta analysis, collaborator samples were shipped as frozen whole blood, as isolated PBMCs, or as DNA extracted from either sample type. TCRbeta CDR3 regions were amplified from genomic DNA using the immunoSEQ Assay, a bias-controlled multiplex PCR. The study's own analysis went as follows. The number of nucleated cells in each sample was estimated by amplification of reference gene primers within the assay. Sequence reads were collapsed and filtered to measure the absolute abundance of every unique TCRbeta CDR3 rearrangement. For each sample, productive Simpson clonality was calculated by taking the square root of Simpson's diversity index across productive rearrangements. TCRdb limited this immuneACCESS table to in-frame rearrangements with V and J called. A share of clones is missing; checked studies link under half to unresolved V genes, and the rest is unexplained. The DNA was the basis for D and trimming; V, J and clone size are from that table. This sample comprises over 130,000 clones, about 85% of them detected only once. The ten largest clones represent under 3% of the sample.

The sequence came from a human donor with COVID-19, enrolled during active disease. The donor label of this sample is uncertain. The sequenced sample consisted of peripheral blood. The rearrangement joined TRBV12-3 or TRBV12-4 to TRBJ1-1; 7 bases in the junction line up with TRBD1. The DNA reads as follows: TGTGCCAGCAGAGAGAGGACAGGTTTTGAAGCTTTCTTT. Its translation reads: CASRERTGFEAFF.